This TCR beta chain was sequenced during a study of cytomegalovirus exposure and HLA in healthy donors. Vbeta (60) and Jbeta (13) primers were used in the PCR. Clones were read by immunoSEQ multiplex PCR, and TCRdb kept only the in-frame ones, dropping some. The repertoire holds approximately 72,000 clones, with approximately 78% as singletons. Findings of the study overall: Cytomegalovirus-associated TCR beta chains were listed, numbering 150 to 200. V- and J-gene trimming of TCR beta was linked (in a later analysis) to a missense DCLRE1C variant.

In regard to this clone: Antigen specificity is unknown.

The germline V and J ends were trimmed by 7 bases and 5 bases, with 21 bases remaining between them. CDR1 and CDR2 from the germline V gene are SGHTA and FQGNSA. There are 15 residues in the CDR3. This chain joins TRBV7-2 and TRBJ2-7; perhaps TRBD1 as D (5 bases). This receptor was obtained from a man younger than 35 in good health and CMV-seronegative. Material: PBMCs. The CDR3 sequence: CASNPWGRVEDEQYF. The DNA for the CDR3 is TGTGCCAGCAACCCCTGGGGCAGGGTAGAAGACGAGCAGTACTTC.